These T cell receptor beta chains were read from a single sample in a study of blood T cell repertoires in COVID-19. Assay: immunoSEQ multiplex PCR; the TCRdb copy retains only in-frame clones and omits some. The table lists a few hundred thousand clones, roughly nine tenths of them singletons. The specimen was peripheral blood. Receptors originate from a woman aged 50 to 60 with acute or convalescent COVID-19. CDR3s include the opening cysteine and the closing phenylalanine or tryptophan. D genes are given only for firm matches. Clone sizes are given selectively: once, few, many, or a class where the clone is expanded.

V: TRBV5-1
D: TRBD1
J: TRBJ1-2
size: .
DNA: TGCGCCAGCAGGCCCGGGACAGTCAACTATGGCTACACCTTC
CDR3: CASRPGTVNYGYTF

V: TRBV9
D: TRBD2
J: TRBJ2-7
size: .
DNA: TGTGCCAGCAGCCCGACAGCGGGGGGGCCGGGCGAGCAGTACTTC
CDR3: CASSPTAGGPGEQYF

V: TRBV6-2/TRBV6-3
D: .
J: TRBJ1-2
size: .
DNA: TGTGCCAGCAGTTACCCTTCTGGCTACACCTTC
CDR3: CASSYPSGYTF

V: TRBV14
D: TRBD1
J: TRBJ1-2
size: .
DNA: TGTGCCAGCAGCCCCCGGGACAGGGGAAACTATGGCTACACCTTC
CDR3: CASSPRDRGNYGYTF

V: TRBV9
D: .
J: TRBJ2-7
size: few
DNA: TGTGCCAGCAGCGTAGCCGGGGGTGGCTCCTACGAGCAGTACTTC
CDR3: CASSVAGGGSYEQYF

V: TRBV12-5
D: .
J: TRBJ2-7
size: .
DNA: TGTGCTAGTGGCCCTCGACAGAGCGAGCAGTACTTC
CDR3: CASGPRQSEQYF

V: TRBV6-2/TRBV6-3
D: .
J: TRBJ2-7
size: once
DNA: TGTGCCAGCAGTTACGACAGGCGGAGCTCCTACGAGCAGTACTTC
CDR3: CASSYDRRSSYEQYF

V: TRBV27
D: TRBD1
J: TRBJ1-4
size: .
DNA: TGTGCCAGCAGGGGACAGGGAAAAGGTGAAAAACTGTTTTTT
CDR3: CASRGQGKGEKLFF

V: TRBV6-5
D: TRBD2
J: TRBJ2-1
size: .
DNA: TGTGCCAGCAGTTACAGCGGGACTATGGAGCAGTTCTTC
CDR3: CASSYSGTMEQFF

V: TRBV18
D: TRBD2
J: TRBJ2-5
size: once
DNA: TGTGCCAGCTCACCAGGCGGGAGTGAGACCCAGTACTTC
CDR3: CASSPGGSETQYF

V: TRBV7-9
D: TRBD2
J: TRBJ2-3
size: .
DNA: TGTGCCAGCAGCTTAGAGCTAGCGGGGCCGTCCGTTACGCAGTATTTT
CDR3: CASSLELAGPSVTQYF

V: TRBV2
D: .
J: TRBJ2-7
size: .
DNA: TGTGCCAGCAGCGGTGGTAGCGGAAGCGTAATCGAGCAGTACTTC
CDR3: CASSGGSGSVIEQYF

V: TRBV19
D: .
J: TRBJ2-3
size: .
DNA: TGTGCCAGTAGTTTTAGGACTACGAAACGCACAGATACGCAGTATTTT
CDR3: CASSFRTTKRTDTQYF

V: TRBV13
D: .
J: TRBJ2-7
size: .
DNA: TGTGCCAGCCGCCGAGGGGGGGGTTCCTACGAGCAGTACTTC
CDR3: CASRRGGGSYEQYF

V: TRBV19
D: .
J: TRBJ1-6
size: .
DNA: TGTGCCAGTAGTATTAGTCGACTCTCGAATTCACCCCTCCACTTT
CDR3: CASSISRLSNSPLHF

V: TRBV2
D: TRBD1
J: TRBJ1-2
size: .
DNA: TGTGCCAGCAGCAGGGACAGGGGGCCTTATAACTATGGCTACACCTTC
CDR3: CASSRDRGPYNYGYTF

V: TRBV15
D: TRBD1
J: TRBJ2-6
size: .
DNA: TGTGCCACCAGCAGGACAACAGGGGGCGGCTCTGGGGCCAACGTCCTGACTTTC
CDR3: CATSRTTGGGSGANVLTF

V: TRBV2
D: TRBD2
J: TRBJ2-3
size: .
DNA: TGTGCCAGCAGTCTACTAGCGGGAGTGGGAGATACGCAGTATTTT
CDR3: CASSLLAGVGDTQYF

V: TRBV7-3
D: TRBD2
J: TRBJ2-3
size: .
DNA: TGTGCCAGCAGCTCCGGGGGGGGCACAGATACGCAGTATTTT
CDR3: CASSSGGGTDTQYF

V: TRBV5-1
D: .
J: TRBJ2-2
size: .
DNA: TGCGCCAGCAGCTTGGTGGTTGGAGCCGGGGGGGAGCTGTTTTTT
CDR3: CASSLVVGAGGELFF

V: TRBV7-6
D: TRBD1
J: TRBJ1-2
size: .
DNA: TGTGCCAGCAGCCAAGGACCACAGGGGACTGGCTACACCTTC
CDR3: CASSQGPQGTGYTF

V: TRBV7-6
D: TRBD1
J: TRBJ1-1
size: .
DNA: TGTGCCAGCAGCTCCAGGGGGCGGAACACTGAAGCTTTCTTT
CDR3: CASSSRGRNTEAFF

V: TRBV11-2
D: .
J: TRBJ2-3
size: .
DNA: TGTGCCAGCAGCCAAGGAGCTGCTCCCGAGATAGATACGCAGTATTTT
CDR3: CASSQGAAPEIDTQYF

V: TRBV10-3
D: .
J: TRBJ1-5
size: .
DNA: TGTGCCATCAGTGAGGGGGCAGAAGGTCAGCCCCAGCATTTT
CDR3: CAISEGAEGQPQHF

V: TRBV7-9
D: .
J: TRBJ2-1
size: .
DNA: TGTGCCAGCAGCTTAATGGGGAGTCTAGTGAATGAGCAGTTCTTC
CDR3: CASSLMGSLVNEQFF

V: TRBV27
D: TRBD1
J: TRBJ2-3
size: few
DNA: TGTGCCAGCAGGAAACAGGGGGCGACAGATACGCAGTATTTT
CDR3: CASRKQGATDTQYF

V: TRBV5-1
D: TRBD1
J: TRBJ1-1
size: .
DNA: TGCGCCAGCAGCAGCTCCGGGACAGGGTATACTGAAGCTTTCTTT
CDR3: CASSSSGTGYTEAFF

V: TRBV27
D: TRBD2
J: TRBJ2-1
size: .
DNA: TGTGCCAGCAGCTCCTTATTTAGGGAGGGCCTATACAATGAGCAGTTCTTC
CDR3: CASSSLFREGLYNEQFF

V: TRBV19
D: .
J: TRBJ1-1
size: once
DNA: TGTGCCAGTAGTCCTCGACAGTTCGGCACTGAAGCTTTCTTT
CDR3: CASSPRQFGTEAFF

V: TRBV27
D: TRBD1
J: TRBJ2-7
size: once
DNA: TGTGCCAGCAGACCTTTAGGGACAGGGGTCAACGAGCAGTACTTC
CDR3: CASRPLGTGVNEQYF

V: TRBV4-3
D: TRBD1
J: TRBJ2-1
size: .
DNA: TGCGCCAGCAGCCAACTGAGCCAGGGGGCCGTCTACAATGAGCAGTTCTTC
CDR3: CASSQLSQGAVYNEQFF

V: TRBV6-1
D: .
J: TRBJ1-5
size: .
DNA: TGTGCCAGCAGTGAAGCGCACACCTCTCGGCCCCAGCATTTT
CDR3: CASSEAHTSRPQHF